The T cell receptor beta chain described here comes from a study of T-cell reconstitution after alpha-beta-depleted transplantation in children. On this clonotype itself: Its antigen remains unknown.

The germline V and J ends were trimmed by 4 bases and 10 bases, with 16 bases remaining between them. Germline CDR1 MGHRA, CDR2 YSYEKL. CDR3 length equals 13 residues. Study results and caveats: Alpha-beta T cells present about two months after transplant were reported to originate from several hundred expanded graft clones. T cells produced anew were the main source of T-cell counts and diversity one year after transplant. Surviving recipient T cells and thymic progenitors accounted for the high day-60 TCRbeta diversity observed in some patients.

The TCRbeta library incorporated unique molecular identifiers. TCRdb processed the PCR reads anew with MiXCR; each CDR3 protein has one entry. The sample includes approximately 800,000 distinct CDR3 sequences, roughly 15% of them seen just once. This rearrangement joins TRBV4-1 to TRBJ1-1; D is unclear. Source: PBMCs, mostly from graft donor cells, taken 360 days after TCRalphabeta/CD19-depleted stem cell transplant. The origin of this receptor is a male patient younger than 18 who had a stem cell transplant for acute lymphoblastic leukemia, so the T cells may come from the graft donor. The CDR3 sequence is CASSPPTQLPAFF. The DNA for the CDR3 is TGCGCCAGCAGCCCACCGACCCAGTTACCAGCTTTCTTT.